This T cell receptor (beta chain) was sequenced in a study of regulatory T cells in long-lasting Graves disease. The CDR3 has 15 residues. V trimming: 2 bases; J trimming: 7 bases; junction bases outside the gene matches: 7. The V gene's germline CDR1 is SGHTA and CDR2 FQGNSA. To make TCR beta libraries, researchers used iRepertoire HTBI primers and Arm-PCR of CDR3 regions. TCRdb reprocessed the multiplex PCR reads with MiXCR, giving one entry per CDR3 protein. The sample lists about 420,000 distinct CDR3 sequences, 20% to 30% occurring once. The time point was: persistent/refractory GD, antithyroid drugs over 5 years with positive TRAb. TCR sequences were obtained from RNA taken from PBMCs. As a group, patients came from one endocrinology department in Xi'an, China.

The chain is built from TRBV7-2 and TRBJ2-1; the match to TRBD2 covers 8 bases. Sequencing used peripheral blood mononuclear cells (PBMCs), obtained when the disease was refractory, from a patient treated with antithyroid drugs. This clonotype originated in a female donor with Graves disease. In DNA, the CDR3 is TGTGCCAGCAGCTTATTTGCGGGAGGCATTAATGAGCAGTTCTTC. It translates to CASSLFAGGINEQFF.